The 10 T cell receptor beta chains below come from one sample, sequenced in a study of shared clonotypes between healthy human individuals. Clones were read by immunoSEQ multiplex PCR, and TCRdb kept only the in-frame ones, dropping some. Of around 1.1 million clones listed, approximately 80% are singletons. The sequencing sample was made of memory CD4+ T cells from PBMCs. The subset: CD45RA-negative fraction. The receptors come from a man between 18 and 29 years old in good health. Some clones in this sample may be carry-over from other donors' samples.

A remark on this clone: The sample holds other DNA sequences that translate to the same CDR3. This chain links TRBV5-1 with TRBJ1-4; a weak D match, TRBD1 (5 bases). Germline V CDR1 and CDR2: SGHRS, YFSETQ. This CDR3 spans 14 amino acids. The V end was cut by 0 bases, the J end by 7 bases, with 10 bases between. The CDR3 coding sequence is TGCGCCAGCAGCTTGGAAGGGGCGGGTGAAAAACTGTTTTTT. Amino acid sequence: CASSLEGAGEKLFF. The whole variable domain, remainder taken from reference TRBV5-1 and TRBJ1-4, is KAGVTQTPRYLIKTRGQQVTLSCSPISGHRSVSWYQQTPGQGLQFLFEYFSETQRNKGNFPGRFSGRQFSNSRSEMNVSTLELGDSALYLCASSLEGAGEKLFFGSGTQLSVL.

This sequence joins TRBV7-2 and TRBJ1-5; D is undetermined. Looked up from germline, CDR1 is SGHTA and CDR2 is FQGNSA. V lost 5 bases and J 3 bases, leaving 11 bases between the germline ends. This CDR3 has 14 residues. In nucleotides, the CDR3 is TGTGCCAGCAGCGCTAGCCACCTCAATCAGCCCCAGCATTTT. It encodes CASSASHLNQPQHF.

V is TRBV14 and J is TRBJ2-1, with TRBD1 matching 7 bases. V trimming: 5 bases; J trimming: 5 bases; junction bases outside the gene matches: 6. Germline assignment: CDR1 SGHDN and CDR2 FVKESK. The CDR3 totals 14 residues. The CDR3 bases are TGTGCCAGCAGCTCATTCAGGGGGAACAATGAGCAGTTCTTC. As protein: CASSSFRGNNEQFF.

The chain recombines TRBV5-4 with TRBJ1-2; D may be TRBD1 (5 bases). CDR3 size: 14 residues. Germline values: CDR1 SGHNT, CDR2 YYREEE (reference sequence). Trimming took 0 bases from V and 4 from J, leaving 10 bases between them. For the CDR3, the DNA is TGTGCCAGCAGCTTGGTGGGGACGCCCTATGGCTACACCTTC. Its protein product is CASSLVGTPYGYTF.

In this sample, this clone turned up many times. Other DNA sequences of this sample code for an identical CDR3. This chain connects TRBV11-2 to TRBJ2-2, with 10 positions matching TRBD2. The CDR3 is 16 residues long. The V gene's germline CDR1 is SGHAT and CDR2 FQNNGV. V lost 3 bases, J lost 1 base, and 2 bases stayed unmatched. CDR3 nucleotide sequence: TGTGCCAGCAGCTTTACTAGCGGGATGAACACCGGGGAGCTGTTTTTT. Amino acids: CASSFTSGMNTGELFF.

The CDR3 region is CASSEGTPGAGEQFF. The CDR3 bases are TGTGCCAGTTCCGAGGGGACTCCGGGGGCCGGTGAGCAGTTCTTC. The chain combines TRBV9 with TRBJ2-1; D tentatively fits TRBD1 or TRBD2 (6 bases each). Germline V gene sequence: CDR1 SGDLS, CDR2 YYNGEE. Trimming took 8 bases from V and 9 from J, leaving 24 bases between them. The CDR3 is made up of 15 amino acids.

This clone showed up many times. The V call is TRBV7-2, the J call TRBJ2-5, with 7 bases aligning to TRBD2. The CDR3 totals 17 residues. Germline lookup yields CDR1 SGHTA and CDR2 FQGNSA. The ends lost 5 bases at V and 7 bases at J; junction bases unmatched: 19. Written as DNA, the CDR3 is TGTGCCAGCAGCCCAGCGGGGTCATCGGGGGGAAGTAGGACCCAGTACTTC. Its translation: CASSPAGSSGGSRTQYF.

The gene calls are TRBV7-3 and TRBJ2-2, with D perhaps TRBD2 (6 bases). The germline V and J ends were trimmed by 5 bases and 4 bases, with 14 bases remaining between them. Per the germline V gene, CDR1 is SGHTA and CDR2 is FQGTGA. The CDR3 runs to 15 residues. The CDR3 DNA sequence: TGTGCCAGCAGCCGCGGGACGTCGCGCACCGGGGAGCTGTTTTTT. Amino acids: CASSRGTSRTGELFF. Together with reference TRBV7-3 and TRBJ2-2, the CDR3 gives the full variable domain: GAGVSQTPSNKVTEKGKYVELRCDPISGHTALYWYRQSLGQGPEFLIYFQGTGAADDSGLPNDRFFAVRPEGSVSTLKIQRTERGDSAVYLCASSRGTSRTGELFFGEGSRLTVL.

This clone was picked up a small number of times. Other DNA sequences in the sample encode the same CDR3. The J gene is TRBJ2-7, the V gene TRBV7-8; TRBD1 is a possible D gene (5 bases). The CDR3 totals 14 residues. From germline, CDR1 is SGHVS and CDR2 FQNEAQ. V lost 2 bases and J 1 base, leaving 9 bases between the germline ends. CDR3 sequence: CASSLTGGSYEQYF. The CDR3 DNA is TGTGCCAGCAGCTTAACAGGTGGATCCTACGAGCAGTACTTC.

Concerning this clone itself: One end of the junction is discordant with germline, which a read error may explain. The chain uses TRBV13 and TRBJ1-5, with D perhaps TRBD1 (5 bases). Germline values: CDR1 PRHDT, CDR2 FYEKMQ (reference sequence). This CDR3 contains 16 residues. The CDR3: CASSLGRRGGNQPQHF. CDR3 DNA: TGTGCCAGCAGTTTAGGCCGACGGGGGGGCAATCAGCCCCAGCATTTT.